The next 2 T cell receptor beta chains were all read from a single sample in a study of T cells in Graves' hyperthyroidism and ophthalmopathy. From RNA transcripts, TCR beta CDR3 regions were amplified. The HTBI primer set was used in a first-round RT-PCR of the TCR CDR3. TCRdb reprocessed the multiplex PCR reads via MiXCR and lists one record per CDR3 protein. The repertoire holds under 450,000 distinct CDR3 sequences, with approximately 15% as singletons. Sequencing was performed on blood. These receptors were collected from a woman aged 18-30 years with Graves' hyperthyroidism.

This clonotype was detected ten times or more. V and J are TRBV5-1 and TRBJ2-1; 9 bases are a match to TRBD2. This CDR3 contains 17 residues. The germline V gene encodes CDR1 SGHRS and CDR2 YFSETQ. The V and J ends lost 4 bases and 2 bases, in that order; junction bases with no gene match: 10. DNA of the CDR3: TGCGCCAGCAGCCTCGAGGGACTAGCTGGGACCTACAATGAGCAGTTCTTC. Residues: CASSLEGLAGTYNEQFF.

The V gene is TRBV6-1, the J gene TRBJ1-2, with TRBD1 matching 7 bases. J was trimmed by 1 base and V by 6 bases; bases with no gene match: 11. Germline values: CDR1 MNHNS, CDR2 SASEGT. The CDR3 is made up of 16 amino acids. DNA for the CDR3: TGTGCCAGCAGGACAAAGGGGACAGATATTAACTATGGCTACACCTTC. Its translation is CASRTKGTDINYGYTF.